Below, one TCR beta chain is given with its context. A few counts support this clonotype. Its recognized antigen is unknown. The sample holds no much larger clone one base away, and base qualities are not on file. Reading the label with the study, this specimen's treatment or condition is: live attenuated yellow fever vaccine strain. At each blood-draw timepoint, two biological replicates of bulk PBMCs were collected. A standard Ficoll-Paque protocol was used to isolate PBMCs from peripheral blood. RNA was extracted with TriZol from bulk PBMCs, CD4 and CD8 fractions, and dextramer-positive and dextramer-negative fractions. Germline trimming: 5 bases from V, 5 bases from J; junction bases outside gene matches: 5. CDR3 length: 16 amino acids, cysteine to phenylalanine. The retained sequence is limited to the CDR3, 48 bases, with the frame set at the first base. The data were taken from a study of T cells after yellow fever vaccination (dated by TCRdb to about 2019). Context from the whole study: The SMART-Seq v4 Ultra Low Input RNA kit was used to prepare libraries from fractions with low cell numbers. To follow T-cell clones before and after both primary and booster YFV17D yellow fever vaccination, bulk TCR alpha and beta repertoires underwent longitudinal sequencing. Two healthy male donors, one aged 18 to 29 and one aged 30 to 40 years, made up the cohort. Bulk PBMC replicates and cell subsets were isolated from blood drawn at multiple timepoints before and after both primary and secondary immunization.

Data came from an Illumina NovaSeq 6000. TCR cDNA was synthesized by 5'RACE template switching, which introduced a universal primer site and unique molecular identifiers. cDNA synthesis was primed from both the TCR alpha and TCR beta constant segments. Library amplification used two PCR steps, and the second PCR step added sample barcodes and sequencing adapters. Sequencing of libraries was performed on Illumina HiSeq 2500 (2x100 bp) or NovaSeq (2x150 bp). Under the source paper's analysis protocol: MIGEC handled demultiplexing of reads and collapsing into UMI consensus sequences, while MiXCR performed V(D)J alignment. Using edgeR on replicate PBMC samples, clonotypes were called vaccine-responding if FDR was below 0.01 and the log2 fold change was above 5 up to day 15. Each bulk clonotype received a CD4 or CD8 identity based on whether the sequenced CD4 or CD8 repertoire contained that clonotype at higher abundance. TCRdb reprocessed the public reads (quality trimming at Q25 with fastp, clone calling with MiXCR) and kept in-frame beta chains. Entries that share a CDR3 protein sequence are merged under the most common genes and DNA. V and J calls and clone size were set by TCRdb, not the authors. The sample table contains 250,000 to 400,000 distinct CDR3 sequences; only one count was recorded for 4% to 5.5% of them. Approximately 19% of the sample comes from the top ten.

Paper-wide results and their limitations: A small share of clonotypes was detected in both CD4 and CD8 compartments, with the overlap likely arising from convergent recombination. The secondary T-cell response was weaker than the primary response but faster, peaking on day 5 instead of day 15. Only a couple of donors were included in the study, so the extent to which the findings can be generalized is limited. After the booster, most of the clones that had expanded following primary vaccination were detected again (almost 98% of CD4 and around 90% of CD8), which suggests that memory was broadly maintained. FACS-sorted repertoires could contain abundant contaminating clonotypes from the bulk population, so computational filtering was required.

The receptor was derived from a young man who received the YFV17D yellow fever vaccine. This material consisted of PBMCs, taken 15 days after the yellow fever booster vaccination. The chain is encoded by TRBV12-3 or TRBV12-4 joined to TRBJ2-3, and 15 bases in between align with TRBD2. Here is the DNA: TGTGCCAGCAGTGATGGACTAGCGGGGGGGAGAGATACGCAGTATTTT. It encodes CASSDGLAGGRDTQYF.